The following is a TCR beta chain sequence with its context. Its antigen remains unknown. Amplification used 60 Vbeta primers and 13 Jbeta primers. Clones were read by immunoSEQ multiplex PCR, and TCRdb kept only the in-frame ones, dropping some. The table shows 150,000 to 200,000 clones, with over 70% occurring only once. Donors in the study were healthy people who gave bone marrow. The sample is drawn from a study of cytomegalovirus exposure and HLA in healthy donors. V lost 4 bases and J lost 2, with 9 bases in between. CDR3 size: 13 residues. Germline V CDR1 and CDR2: KGHSH, LQKENI. Points from the study as a whole: According to the study, 160 or so TCR beta chains were cytomegalovirus-associated. Beyond CMV serostatus, there was no information to go on about immune exposure. Within the data, a cluster of highly shared sequence variants was likely a sequencing artifact.

V is TRBV18 and J is TRBJ2-7, with a tentative D call TRBD2 (5 bases). Input material: PBMCs. The sequence came from a man aged 40-49 years in good health and CMV-seropositive. CDR3 nucleotide sequence: TGTGCCAGCTCACTTGGACTGACCTACGAGCAGTACTTC. Encoded protein: CASSLGLTYEQYF.